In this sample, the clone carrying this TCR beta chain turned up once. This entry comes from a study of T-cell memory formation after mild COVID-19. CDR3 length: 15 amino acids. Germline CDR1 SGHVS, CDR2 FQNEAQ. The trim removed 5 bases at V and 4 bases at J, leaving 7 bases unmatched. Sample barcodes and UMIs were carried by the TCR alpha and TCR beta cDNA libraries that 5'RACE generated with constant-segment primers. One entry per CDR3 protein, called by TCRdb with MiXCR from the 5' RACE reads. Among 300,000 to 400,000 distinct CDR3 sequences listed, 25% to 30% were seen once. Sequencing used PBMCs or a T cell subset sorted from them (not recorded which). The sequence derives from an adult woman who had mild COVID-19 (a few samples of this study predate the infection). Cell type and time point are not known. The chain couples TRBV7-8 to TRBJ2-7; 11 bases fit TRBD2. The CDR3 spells CASSGGLAVVYEQYF. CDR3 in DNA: TGTGCCAGCAGCGGGGGACTAGCGGTAGTATACGAGCAGTACTTC.